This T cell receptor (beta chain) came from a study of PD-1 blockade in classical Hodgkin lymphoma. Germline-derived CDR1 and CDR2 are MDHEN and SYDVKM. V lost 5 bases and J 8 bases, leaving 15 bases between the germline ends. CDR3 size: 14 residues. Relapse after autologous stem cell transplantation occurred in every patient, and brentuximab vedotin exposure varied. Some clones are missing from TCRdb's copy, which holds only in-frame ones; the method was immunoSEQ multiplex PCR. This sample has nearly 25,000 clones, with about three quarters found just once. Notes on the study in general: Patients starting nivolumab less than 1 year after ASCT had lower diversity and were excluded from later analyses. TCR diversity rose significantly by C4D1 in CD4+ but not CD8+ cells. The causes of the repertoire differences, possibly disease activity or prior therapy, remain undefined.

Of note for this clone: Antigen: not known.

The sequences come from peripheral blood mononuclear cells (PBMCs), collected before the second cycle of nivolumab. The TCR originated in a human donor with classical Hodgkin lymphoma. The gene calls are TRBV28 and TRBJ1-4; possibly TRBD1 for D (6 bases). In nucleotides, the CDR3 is TGTGCCAGCAGTCCAGGGGATAATAAGGAAAAACTGTTTTTT. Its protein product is CASSPGDNKEKLFF.